Below, 27 T cell receptor beta chains from the same sample are listed, as sequenced in a study of T cell responses to AZD1222 COVID-19 vaccine. Using immunoSEQ multiplex PCR, the repertoire was profiled, and TCRdb retains in-frame clones only, with some absent. The table records roughly 190,000 clones, approximately 91% of them present only once. Sequenced material: peripheral blood, taken 28 days after the second AZD1222 dose. The origin of the receptors is an adult who received the AZD1222 COVID-19 vaccine.

The chain couples TRBV2 to TRBJ2-2; TRBD2 matches at 11 bases. Germline-derived CDR1 and CDR2 are SNHLY and FYNNEI. Trimming removed 7 bases from V and 4 bases from J; junction bases left unmatched: 5. The CDR3 has 15 amino acids. Here the CDR3 reads CASTKTSGATGELFF. The CDR3 nucleotides are TGTGCCAGCACGAAGACTAGCGGGGCCACCGGGGAGCTGTTTTTT.

For this clone: An end of the junction differs from the germline gene, which may be a read error. The V call is TRBV7-7, the J call TRBJ2-5; the match to TRBD2 covers 9 bases. The CDR3 has 15 amino acids. CDR1 and CDR2 from the germline V gene are SSHAT and FNYEAQ (reference sequence). The CDR3 here is CASSLRGGLRETQYF. The CDR3 DNA reads TGTGCTAGCAGCTTGCGGGGGGGCCTTCGGGAGACCCAGTACTTC. Using reference TRBV7-7 and TRBJ2-5 for the parts outside the CDR3, the full variable domain is GAGVSQSPRYKVTKRGQDVTLRCDPISSHATLYWYQQALGQGPEFLTYFNYEAQPDKSGLPSDRFSAERPEGSISTLTIQRTEQRDSAMYRCASSLRGGLRETQYFGPGTRLLVL.

This clone turned up a few times. This chain connects TRBV6-1 to TRBJ1-1; D unclear. CDR1 is MNHNS and CDR2 is SASEGT in the germline V gene. This CDR3 has 14 residues. V was pared by 1 base and J by 4 bases, with 10 bases between. The CDR3 region is CASSEEGVATEAFF. DNA for the CDR3: TGTGCCAGCAGTGAAGAGGGTGTCGCCACTGAAGCTTTCTTT.

V gene TRBV4-1 combines with J gene TRBJ1-5; 8 bases align to TRBD1. V was clipped by 3 bases and J by 7 bases; unmatched bases: 14. The length of the CDR3 is 17 residues. The V gene's germline CDR1 is MGHRA and CDR2 YSYEKL. Here the CDR3 DNA reads TGCGCCAGCAGCCAGGAGACAGGGGCCACCTCGAGGCAGCCCCAGCATTTT. It is translated as CASSQETGATSRQPQHF.

This clone came up once. The chain employs TRBV7-2 and TRBJ2-1; TRBD2 might be the D (6 bases). Trimming pared 3 bases from V and 6 bases from J, leaving 18 bases between. The CDR3 has 16 amino acids. Germline loops: CDR1 SGHTA, CDR2 FQGNSA. The CDR3 protein is CASSFTTGVGGNEQFF. The DNA for the CDR3 is TGTGCCAGCAGCTTCACCACGGGAGTCGGTGGCAATGAGCAGTTCTTC. The whole variable domain, filled in from reference TRBV7-2 and TRBJ2-1, reads GAGVSQSPSNKVTEKGKDVELRCDPISGHTALYWYRQSLGQGLEFLIYFQGNSAPDKSGLPSDRFSAERTGGSVSTLTIQRTQQEDSAVYLCASSFTTGVGGNEQFFGPGTRLTVL.

This chain uses TRBV5-4 with TRBJ2-7, with 9 bases that match TRBD1. The CDR3 consists of 15 residues. V gave up 4 bases and J gave up 5 bases; unmatched junction bases: 10. Germline-derived CDR1 and CDR2 are SGHNT and YYREEE (reference sequence). CDR3 DNA sequence: TGTGCCAGCAGCCAGGACGGGACAGGGTTCCACGAGCAGTACTTC. Encoded protein: CASSQDGTGFHEQYF.

The rearrangement joins TRBV27 to TRBJ2-7; 10 bases fit TRBD1. The CDR3 totals 14 residues. With 5 bases clipped from V and 5 bases from J, the junction kept 6 bases outside the gene matches. Germline CDR1 reads MNHEY; CDR2 reads SMNVEV (reference sequence). Here the CDR3 DNA reads TGTGCCAGCAGTCTGACAGGGGGCCAGAACGAGCAGTACTTC. Encoded protein: CASSLTGGQNEQYF.

The V call is TRBV7-3, the J call TRBJ1-1; 8 bases agree with TRBD1. Germline trimming cut 5 bases from V and 6 bases from J; bases unmatched to any gene: 5. Germline V lookup: CDR1 SGHTA, CDR2 FQGTGA. The CDR3 is made up of 13 amino acids. Here the CDR3 DNA reads TGTGCCAGCAGCCCCCAGGGGGCAGCTGAAGCTTTCTTT. Translating it yields CASSPQGAAEAFF.

The chain couples TRBV7-2 to TRBJ1-5; tentative D call: TRBD1 (6 bases). This CDR3 region has 15 residues. The V and J ends lost 5 bases and 7 bases respectively, with 18 bases between them. Germline CDR1 is SGHTA and CDR2 is FQGNSA. In DNA form, the CDR3 reads TGTGCCAGCAGCCCCAGCACAGGGCCGGAACAGCCCCAGCATTTT. Protein sequence: CASSPSTGPEQPQHF.

The chain links TRBV6-5 to TRBJ2-5; possible D gene TRBD2, 5 bases. In germline, CDR1 is MNHEY, CDR2 SVGAGI. CDR3 length equals 13 residues. V lost 4 bases to trimming and J lost 4 bases, with 10 bases between them. CDR3: CASSLVEGETQYF. The CDR3 DNA is TGTGCCAGCAGTTTAGTAGAGGGAGAGACCCAGTACTTC.

This clone was recorded once. V is TRBV6-5 and J is TRBJ1-5, with no clear D. Looked up from germline, CDR1 is MNHEY and CDR2 is SVGAGI. The CDR3 is 12 residues long. Trimming pared 6 bases from V and 6 bases from J, leaving 9 bases between. CDR3 sequence (DNA): TGTGCCAGCAGAAAAGCACCTCAGCCCCAGCATTTT. Translation: CASRKAPQPQHF.

The chain joins TRBV19 to TRBJ1-1; D is possibly TRBD1 (5 bases). Germline V CDR1 and CDR2: LNHDA, SQIVND (reference sequence). The germline V and J ends were trimmed by 2 bases and 7 bases, with 8 bases remaining between them. The CDR3 sequence is 12 residues long. CDR3 bases: TGTGCCAGTAGTATAAACGGGGGTGAAGCTTTCTTT. This codes for CASSINGGEAFF.

This clone was recorded a few times. The rearrangement uses TRBV5-4 and TRBJ2-1; TRBD2 agrees at 12 bases. Unmatched junction bases numbered 6, after V lost 4 bases and J lost 4 bases. The germline CDR1 and CDR2 sequences are SGHNT and YYREEE (reference sequence). The CDR3 extends over 16 amino acids. The CDR3 is CASSTLTSGRYNEQFF. The CDR3 nucleotides read TGTGCCAGCAGCACCCTGACTAGCGGGAGATACAATGAGCAGTTCTTC.

The chain couples TRBV6-1 to TRBJ2-3; D not resolved. V lost 0 bases and J lost 0, with 13 bases in between. Germline V gene sequence: CDR1 MNHNS, CDR2 SASEGT. There are 17 residues in the CDR3. This chain's CDR3 is CASSEATRQKSTDTQYF. The CDR3, as DNA: TGTGCCAGCAGTGAAGCGACGAGGCAGAAGAGCACAGATACGCAGTATTTT.

The V and J genes are TRBV5-1 and TRBJ2-1, with 7 positions matching TRBD2. CDR1 and CDR2 from the germline V gene are SGHRS and YFSETQ. CDR3 size: 15 residues. Trimming removed 0 bases from V and 5 bases from J; junction bases left unmatched: 5. The CDR3 is CASSLVPGLNNEQFF. As DNA, the CDR3 is TGCGCCAGCAGCTTGGTACCGGGACTAAACAATGAGCAGTTCTTC.

The chain carries TRBV18 and TRBJ1-5, with D perhaps matching TRBD1 (5 bases). Germline CDR1 and CDR2: KGHSH and LQKENI. Trimming cost V 6 bases and J 0 bases, with 15 bases left between them. The CDR3 is 16 amino acids. The CDR3 bases are TGTGCCAGCTCCACGAAAGGGGTCTATAGCAATCAGCCCCAGCATTTT. Its translation: CASSTKGVYSNQPQHF. Looking up the rest from reference TRBV18 and TRBJ1-5 gives the full variable domain: NAGVMQNPRHLVRRRGQEARLRCSPMKGHSHVYWYRQLPEEGLKFMVYLQKENIIDESGMPKERFSAEFPKEGPSILRIQQVVRGDSAAYFCASSTKGVYSNQPQHFGDGTRLSIL.

This clone was counted a few times. V and J are TRBV4-2 and TRBJ1-6; D gene unclear. Germline CDR1 LGHNA, CDR2 YNFKEQ. V gave up 0 bases and J gave up 10 bases, with 7 bases separating them. The CDR3 runs 13 residues. Written as DNA, the CDR3 is TGTGCCAGCAGCCAAGATTTCAGGTCACCCCTCCACTTT. Translating it yields CASSQDFRSPLHF.

Written as DNA, the CDR3 is TGTGCCAGCAGCCGAACCAGGGGGGCGACCTCACCCCTCCACTTT. Protein product: CASSRTRGATSPLHF. The chain uses TRBV6-5 and TRBJ1-6, with TRBD1 identical over 7 bases. Germline V CDR1 and CDR2: MNHEY, SVGAGI. The CDR3 covers 15 residues. V was pared by 6 bases and J by 10 bases, with 12 bases of the junction left unmatched.

The V and J genes are TRBV23-1 and TRBJ2-7; TRBD2 matches at 8 bases. TRBV23-1 carries the ORF label, with uncertain function. CDR3 length equals 16 residues. J lost 2 bases, V lost 2 bases, and 8 bases had no gene match. CDR3 sequence: CASSQPEREYPYEQYF. The CDR3, as DNA: TGCGCCAGCAGTCAACCCGAGCGGGAGTACCCCTACGAGCAGTACTTC.

The genes are TRBV7-8 and TRBJ2-7; TRBD2 is a possible D gene (7 bases). Trimming stripped 3 bases from V and 2 bases from J, with 20 bases between. The V gene's germline CDR1 is SGHVS and CDR2 FQNEAQ. CDR3 size: 17 residues. The CDR3 DNA follows: TGTGCCAGCAGCTTTGGGGGAGGGGGGCGCGGGGCCTACGAGCAGTACTTC. Translating gives CASSFGGGGRGAYEQYF.

V gene TRBV7-8 combines with J gene TRBJ1-5; 7 bases fit TRBD1. The germline V gene encodes CDR1 SGHVS and CDR2 FQNEAQ. CDR3 length: 15 amino acids. V was clipped by 5 bases and J by 1 base; unmatched bases: 5. CDR3 sequence reads: CASSPQTGSNQPQHF. The CDR3 nucleotides read TGTGCCAGCAGCCCACAGACAGGGAGCAATCAGCCCCAGCATTTT.

The J gene is TRBJ2-7, the V gene TRBV6-5, with a weak D call TRBD1 (6 bases). The germline V gene encodes CDR1 MNHEY and CDR2 SVGAGI. The CDR3 covers 15 residues. V was clipped by 6 bases and J by 0 bases, with 15 bases between them. Written as DNA, the CDR3 is TGTGCCAGCAGATACGACAGGAGTAGCTCCTACGAGCAGTACTTC. Translating it yields CASRYDRSSSYEQYF.

This CDR3 is CATSDGGTDTQYF. The DNA for the CDR3 is TGTGCCACCAGTGACGGGGGCACAGATACGCAGTATTTT. The chain employs TRBV24-1 and TRBJ2-3; TRBD2 is a possible D gene (5 bases). Germline lookup yields CDR1 KGHDR and CDR2 SFDVKD. With 4 bases removed from V and 1 base from J, the gap between germline ends came to 5 bases. The CDR3 length is 13 residues.

This sequence joins TRBV27 and TRBJ2-1; D might be TRBD1 or TRBD2, each matching 5 bases. With 1 base removed from V and 0 bases from J, the gap between germline ends came to 13 bases. Germline values: CDR1 MNHEY, CDR2 SMNVEV (reference sequence). This CDR3 contains 17 residues. The CDR3 region has the DNA TGTGCCAGCAGTTTATGGGGGTCGAGGGGCTCCTACAATGAGCAGTTCTTC. Protein product: CASSLWGSRGSYNEQFF.

The rearrangement links TRBV18 to TRBJ1-3, with 7 bases aligning to TRBD1. The germline V gene encodes CDR1 KGHSH and CDR2 LQKENI. After removal of 3 bases from V and 0 bases from J, the junction contained 5 bases not matched to a gene. The CDR3 runs 16 residues. This CDR3 reads CASSPRTGRSGNTIYF. CDR3 coding DNA: TGTGCCAGCTCACCGAGGACAGGTCGCTCTGGAAACACCATATATTTT.

The chain links TRBV4-1 to TRBJ1-6, with TRBD1 identical over 8 bases. This CDR3 is 16 amino acids long. The ends lost 3 bases at V and 3 bases at J; junction bases unmatched: 4. In germline, CDR1 is MGHRA, CDR2 YSYEKL. DNA for the CDR3: TGCGCCAGCAGCCACACAGGGGGGGGCTATAATTCACCCCTCCACTTT. Translation gives CASSHTGGGYNSPLHF.

V usage is TRBV6-5 and J usage is TRBJ1-4; D unclear. CDR3 length equals 13 residues. CDR1 and CDR2 (germline): MNHEY, SVGAGI. V was trimmed by 2 bases and J by 7 bases, leaving 8 bases between them. The CDR3 DNA reads as TGTGCCAGCAGTTACGATAGTGGTGAAAAACTGTTTTTT. It encodes CASSYDSGEKLFF.